This T cell receptor (beta chain) was identified during a study of CD8 T cells in ankylosing spondylitis. Study observations and caveats: Disease-linked clones reportedly showed significant enrichment in matched ankylosing spondylitis synovial fluid. Ankylosing spondylitis blood appeared to be characterized by a TCR beta motif of fewer than ten highly homologous variants. Within peripheral blood, clones linked to disease were CD8+ and relatively rare.

Researchers built TCR beta libraries using quantitative 5'-RACE with molecular barcodes. TCRdb reanalysed the 5' RACE reads using MiXCR and keeps one entry per CDR3 protein. In the table there are about 220,000 distinct CDR3 sequences, around 25% of which are singletons. The germline gives CDR1 SGHTS, CDR2 YDEGEE. There are 13 residues in the CDR3. Trimming cost V 5 bases and J 8 bases, with 14 bases left between them. As for this clonotype: The antigen remains undetermined.

Sequencing used blood, either unsorted or a sorted T cell fraction (not recorded which). The genes are TRBV5-8 and TRBJ1-5, with D possibly TRBD1 on 5 matching bases. The TCR originated in a male donor with ankylosing spondylitis or in good health (not recorded which). CDR3 in DNA: TGTGCCAGCAGTCGCCAGGGTTCGGAGCCCCAGCATTTT. Residues: CASSRQGSEPQHF.